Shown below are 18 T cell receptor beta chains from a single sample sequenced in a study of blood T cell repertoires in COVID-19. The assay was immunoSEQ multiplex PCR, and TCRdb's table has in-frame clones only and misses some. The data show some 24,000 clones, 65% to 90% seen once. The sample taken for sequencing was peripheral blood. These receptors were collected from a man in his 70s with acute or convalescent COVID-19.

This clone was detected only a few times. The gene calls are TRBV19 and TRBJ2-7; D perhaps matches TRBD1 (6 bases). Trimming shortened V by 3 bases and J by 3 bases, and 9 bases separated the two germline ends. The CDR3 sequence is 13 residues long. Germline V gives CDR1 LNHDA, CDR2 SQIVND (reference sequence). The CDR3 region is CASSISRGYEQYF. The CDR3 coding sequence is TGTGCCAGTAGTATTTCCAGGGGCTACGAGCAGTACTTC. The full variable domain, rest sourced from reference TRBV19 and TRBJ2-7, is DGGITQSPKYLFRKEGQNVTLSCEQNLNHDAMYWYRQDPGQGLRLIYYSQIVNDFQKGDIAEGYSVSREKKESFPLTVTSAQKNPTAFYLCASSISRGYEQYFGPGTRLTVT.

In nucleotides, the CDR3 is TGTGCCAGCAGCCCAGGACTAGCGGGAGTCGGGGAGCTGTTTTTT. This encodes CASSPGLAGVGELFF. The chain has TRBV7-9 and TRBJ2-2; 13 nucleotides agree with TRBD2. CDR1 and CDR2 (germline): SEHNR, FQNEAQ (reference sequence). V lost 5 bases and J lost 7; bases outside the gene matches: 4. The CDR3 covers 15 residues.

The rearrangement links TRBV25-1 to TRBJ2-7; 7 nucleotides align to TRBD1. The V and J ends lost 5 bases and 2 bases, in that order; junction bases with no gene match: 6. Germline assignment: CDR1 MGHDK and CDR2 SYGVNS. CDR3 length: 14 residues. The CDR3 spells CASSLNRGTYEQYF. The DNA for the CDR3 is TGTGCCAGCAGTTTAAACAGGGGTACCTACGAGCAGTACTTC.

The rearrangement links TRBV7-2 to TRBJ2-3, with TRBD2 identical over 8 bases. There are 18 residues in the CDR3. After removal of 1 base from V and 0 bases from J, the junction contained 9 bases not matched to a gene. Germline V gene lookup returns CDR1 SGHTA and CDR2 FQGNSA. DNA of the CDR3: TGTGCCAGCAGCTTAGACCGGACACTAGCGGTTAGCACAGATACGCAGTATTTT. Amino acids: CASSLDRTLAVSTDTQYF.

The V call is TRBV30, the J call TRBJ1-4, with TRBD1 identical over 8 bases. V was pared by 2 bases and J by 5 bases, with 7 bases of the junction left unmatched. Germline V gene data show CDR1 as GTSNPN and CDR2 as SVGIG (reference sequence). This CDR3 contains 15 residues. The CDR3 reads CAWSSRTGLNEKLFF. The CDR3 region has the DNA TGTGCCTGGAGTAGTCGGACAGGGCTAAATGAAAAACTGTTTTTT.

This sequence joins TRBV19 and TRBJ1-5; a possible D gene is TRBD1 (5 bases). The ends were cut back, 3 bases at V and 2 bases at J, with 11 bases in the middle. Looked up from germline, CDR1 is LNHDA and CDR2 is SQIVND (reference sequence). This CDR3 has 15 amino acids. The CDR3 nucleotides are TGTGCCAGTAGTATTCAGGGAAAGGGCAATCAGCCCCAGCATTTT. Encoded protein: CASSIQGKGNQPQHF.

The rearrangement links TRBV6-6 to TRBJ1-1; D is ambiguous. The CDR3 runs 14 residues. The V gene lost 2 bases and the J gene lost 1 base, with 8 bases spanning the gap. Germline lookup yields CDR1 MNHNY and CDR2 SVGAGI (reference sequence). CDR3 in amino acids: CASSYQLANTEAFF. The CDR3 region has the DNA TGTGCCAGCAGTTACCAACTTGCGAACACTGAAGCTTTCTTT.

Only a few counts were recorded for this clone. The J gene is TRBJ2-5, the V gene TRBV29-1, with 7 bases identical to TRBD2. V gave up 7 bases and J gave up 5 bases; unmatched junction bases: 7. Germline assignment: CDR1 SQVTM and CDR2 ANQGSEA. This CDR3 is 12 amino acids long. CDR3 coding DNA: TGCAGCGGTGGACTAGAACTGGAGACCCAGTACTTC. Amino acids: CSGGLELETQYF.

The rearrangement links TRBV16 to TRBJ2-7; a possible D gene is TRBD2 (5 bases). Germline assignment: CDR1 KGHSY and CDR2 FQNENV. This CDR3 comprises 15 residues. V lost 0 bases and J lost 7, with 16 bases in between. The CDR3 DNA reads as TGTGCCAGCAGCCAATCTCCGGGAAGCTTGTCGGAGCAGTACTTC. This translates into CASSQSPGSLSEQYF.

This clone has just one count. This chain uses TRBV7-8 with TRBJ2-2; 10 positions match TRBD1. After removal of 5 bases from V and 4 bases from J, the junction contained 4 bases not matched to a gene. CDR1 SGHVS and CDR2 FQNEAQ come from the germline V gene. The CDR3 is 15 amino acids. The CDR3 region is CASSTRTGGTGELFF. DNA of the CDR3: TGTGCCAGCAGCACCCGGACAGGGGGCACCGGGGAGCTGTTTTTT. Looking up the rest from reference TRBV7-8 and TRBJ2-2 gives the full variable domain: GAGVSQSPRYKVAKRGQDVALRCDPISGHVSLFWYQQALGQGPEFLTYFQNEAQLDKSGLPSDRFFAERPEGSVSTLKIQRTQQEDSAVYLCASSTRTGGTGELFFGEGSRLTVL.

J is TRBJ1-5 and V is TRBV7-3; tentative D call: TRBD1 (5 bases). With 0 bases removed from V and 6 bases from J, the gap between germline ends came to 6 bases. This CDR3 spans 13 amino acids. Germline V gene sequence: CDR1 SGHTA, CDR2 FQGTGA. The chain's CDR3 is CASSLTRVQPQHF. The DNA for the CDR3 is TGTGCCAGCAGCTTAACCAGGGTTCAGCCCCAGCATTTT.

The CDR3 nucleotides read TGTGCCAGCAGCTTAGTCCAGAATCAGCCCCAGCATTTT. Its translation: CASSLVQNQPQHF. J is TRBJ1-5 and V is TRBV7-2; D not resolved. The length of the CDR3 is 13 residues. Germline loops: CDR1 SGHTA, CDR2 FQGNSA. Trimming stripped 1 base from V and 4 bases from J, with 5 bases between. The full variable domain, in which reference TRBV7-2 and TRBJ1-5 provide the parts outside the CDR3, is GAGVSQSPSNKVTEKGKDVELRCDPISGHTALYWYRQSLGQGLEFLIYFQGNSAPDKSGLPSDRFSAERTGGSVSTLTIQRTQQEDSAVYLCASSLVQNQPQHFGDGTRLSIL.

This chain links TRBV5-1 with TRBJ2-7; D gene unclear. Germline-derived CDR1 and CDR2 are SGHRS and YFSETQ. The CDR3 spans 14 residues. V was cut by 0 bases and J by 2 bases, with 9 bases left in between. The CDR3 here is CASSLGDKTYEQYF. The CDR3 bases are TGCGCCAGCAGCTTGGGTGACAAAACCTACGAGCAGTACTTC.

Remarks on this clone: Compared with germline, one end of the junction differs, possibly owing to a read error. CDR3 protein: CASSWTSGNPGELFF. The CDR3, as DNA: TGTGCCAGCAGCTGGACTAGCGGGAACCCCGGGGAGCTGTTTTTT. The chain employs TRBV7-2 and TRBJ2-2; TRBD2 matches at 12 bases. CDR3 size: 15 residues. Germline-derived CDR1 and CDR2 are SGHTA and FQGNSA.

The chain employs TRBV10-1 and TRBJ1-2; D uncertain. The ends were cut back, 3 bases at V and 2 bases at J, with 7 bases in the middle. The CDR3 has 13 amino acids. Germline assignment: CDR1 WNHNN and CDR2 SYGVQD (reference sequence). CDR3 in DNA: TGCGCCAGCAGTGAAGTCGGGAACTATGGCTACACCTTC. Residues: CASSEVGNYGYTF.

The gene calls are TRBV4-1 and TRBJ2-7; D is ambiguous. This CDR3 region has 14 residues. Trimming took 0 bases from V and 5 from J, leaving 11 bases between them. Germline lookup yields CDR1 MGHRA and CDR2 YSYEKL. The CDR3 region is CASSQEPVRDEQYF. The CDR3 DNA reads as TGCGCCAGCAGCCAAGAGCCGGTTCGGGACGAGCAGTACTTC.

For the CDR3, the DNA is TGCGCCAGCAGCTTATCTCAGGGCGGCGGCGAGCAGTACTTC. Residues: CASSLSQGGGEQYF. The chain is built from TRBV5-1 and TRBJ2-7, with TRBD1 as a possible D gene (5 bases). V dropped 2 bases and J dropped 6 bases, with 15 bases sitting between them. CDR1 and CDR2 from the germline V gene are SGHRS and YFSETQ. The CDR3 spans 14 residues.

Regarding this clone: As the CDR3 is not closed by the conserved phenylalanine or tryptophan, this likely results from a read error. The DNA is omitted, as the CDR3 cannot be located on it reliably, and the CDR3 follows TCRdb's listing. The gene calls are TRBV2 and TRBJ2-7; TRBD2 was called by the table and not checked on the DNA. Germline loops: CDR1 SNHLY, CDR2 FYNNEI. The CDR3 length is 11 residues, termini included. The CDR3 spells CASSEAAVGEI.